These 4 T cell receptor beta chains originate from one sample sequenced in a study of read filtering for tumor transcriptome and immune sequencing. Molecular barcoded adaptors covering alpha/delta and beta/gamma chains were used on approximately 400 ng RNA. Via MiXCR, TCRdb re-called the reads, giving one row per CDR3 protein. The repertoire holds approximately 58,000 distinct CDR3 sequences, with under 25% as singletons. The sequenced sample was a population of CD138-negative cells sorted from bone marrow. These receptors all come from a donor at least 40 years old with multiple myeloma.

This clonotype came up many times. The rearrangement joins TRBV25-1 to TRBJ2-6, with D perhaps matching TRBD2 (6 bases). The CDR3 spans 19 residues. Germline CDR1 is MGHDK and CDR2 is SYGVNS. V dropped 5 bases and J dropped 0 bases, with 20 bases sitting between them. The CDR3 sequence: CASSSTRSGVGSGANVLTF. DNA of the CDR3: TGTGCCAGCAGTTCCACTCGGTCGGGAGTCGGCTCTGGGGCCAACGTCCTGACTTTC. Combining the CDR3 with reference TRBV25-1 and TRBJ2-6 gives the whole variable domain EADIYQTPRYLVIGTGKKITLECSQTMGHDKMYWYQQDPGMELHLIHYSYGVNSTEKGDLSSESTVSRIRTEHFPLTLESARPSHTSQYLCASSSTRSGVGSGANVLTFGAGSRLTVL.

This clonotype was counted only a few times. The genes are TRBV29-1 and TRBJ2-4; weak D call: TRBD1 (5 bases). The V end was cut by 7 bases, the J end by 0 bases, with 16 bases between. This CDR3 region has 15 residues. Germline loops: CDR1 SQVTM, CDR2 ANQGSEA. CDR3 residues: CSALGQSRAKNIQYF. CDR3 sequence (DNA): TGCAGCGCCCTGGGGCAGTCGAGAGCCAAAAACATTCAGTACTTC.

A single count supports this clonotype. A much larger clone differs by one base, so this may be a read error. Lacking the conserved final phenylalanine or tryptophan, this CDR3 likely reflects a read error. The chain couples TRBV7-9 to TRBJ1-4; a possible D gene is TRBD1 (5 bases). The CDR3 length is 16 residues. The V end was cut by 4 bases, the J end by 6 bases, with 18 bases between. Germline V lookup: CDR1 SEHNR, CDR2 FQNEAQ (reference sequence). This CDR3 is CASSYWQGSSYEKLFL. CDR3 coding DNA: TGTGCCAGCAGCTACTGGCAGGGCAGCTCCTATGAAAAACTGTTTTTA.

This clonotype was counted ten times or more. The CDR3 DNA follows: TGTGCCAGCAGTTACTTAGGGAACACTGAAGCTTTCTTT. Translated: CASSYLGNTEAFF. This chain connects TRBV6-6 to TRBJ1-1; D remains ambiguous. Per the germline V gene, CDR1 is MNHNY and CDR2 is SVGAGI (reference sequence). V was shortened by 1 base and J by 1 base, with 4 bases between the two germline ends. This CDR3 spans 13 amino acids.